One sample yielded the 2 T cell receptor beta chains listed below, sequenced in a study of blood T cell repertoires in COVID-19. Assay used: immunoSEQ multiplex PCR; TCRdb lists only in-frame clones, some missing. The sample lists about 190,000 clones, roughly 90% occurring once. The specimen was peripheral blood. The receptors were sampled from a man in his fifties or sixties with acute or convalescent COVID-19.

The chain uses TRBV18 and TRBJ1-3, with 7 positions matching TRBD1. The ends lost 3 bases at V and 2 bases at J; junction bases unmatched: 4. Germline V gives CDR1 KGHSH, CDR2 LQKENI. The CDR3 contains 15 residues. The CDR3 is CASSPLTGAGNTIYF. As DNA, the CDR3 is TGTGCCAGCTCACCCTTAACAGGGGCTGGAAACACCATATATTTT.

The CDR3 DNA is TGCGCCAGCAGCCAATGGGCAAATGAAAAACTGTTTTTT. This sequence encodes CASSQWANEKLFF. V and J are TRBV4-1 and TRBJ1-4, with no clear D. There are 13 residues in the CDR3. Trimming shortened V by 2 bases and J by 5 bases, and 6 bases separated the two germline ends. Germline lookup yields CDR1 MGHRA and CDR2 YSYEKL.